Detailed here is one T cell receptor beta chain. The data were produced by immunoSEQ multiplex PCR, yet TCRdb's version contains in-frame clones alone and is incomplete. The data contain roughly 93,000 clones, approximately 90% of them singletons. The data stem from a study of T cell changes during pregnancy in multiple sclerosis. The V and J ends lost 0 bases and 4 bases respectively, with 6 bases between them. The germline CDR1 and CDR2 sequences are MGHRA and YSYEKL. The CDR3 contains 13 residues. The V and J genes are TRBV4-1 and TRBJ1-2, with unresolved D. The clonotype was recovered from a female donor in good health, enrolled as a control in a pregnancy study. This specimen was peripheral blood, taken after pregnancy. The DNA for the CDR3 is TGCGCCAGCAGCCAAGATACTATCTATGGCTACACCTTC. Translation gives CASSQDTIYGYTF.